Listed here is a single T cell receptor beta chain. The source of the sample is a study of blood T cell repertoires in COVID-19. Across the study: The analysed material was cDNA or gDNA that came from T cells, B-cell-depleted T cells, or PBMCs.

The CDR3 length is 15 residues. V was pared by 6 bases and J by 2 bases, with 7 bases of the junction left unmatched. Germline assignment: CDR1 SGHRS and CDR2 YFSETQ. Authors' processing steps: Amplified reference gene primers provided the basis for estimating nucleated cell counts. Libraries were prepared by immunoSEQ multiplex PCR; TCRdb keeps only in-frame clonotypes and omits some of them. Clonal size and the V and J genes are those of that table, whereas D and trimming came from the DNA. The sample consists of more than 200,000 clones, approximately 87% of them appearing once. The origin of this receptor is a woman aged 65 to 85 with active or convalescent COVID-19. This rearrangement joins TRBV5-1 to TRBJ2-1, with TRBD2 matching 8 bases. The sequenced material came from peripheral blood. The CDR3 reads CASTPSGGAYNEQFF. CDR3 bases: TGCGCCAGCACTCCTTCCGGGGGGGCCTACAATGAGCAGTTCTTC.